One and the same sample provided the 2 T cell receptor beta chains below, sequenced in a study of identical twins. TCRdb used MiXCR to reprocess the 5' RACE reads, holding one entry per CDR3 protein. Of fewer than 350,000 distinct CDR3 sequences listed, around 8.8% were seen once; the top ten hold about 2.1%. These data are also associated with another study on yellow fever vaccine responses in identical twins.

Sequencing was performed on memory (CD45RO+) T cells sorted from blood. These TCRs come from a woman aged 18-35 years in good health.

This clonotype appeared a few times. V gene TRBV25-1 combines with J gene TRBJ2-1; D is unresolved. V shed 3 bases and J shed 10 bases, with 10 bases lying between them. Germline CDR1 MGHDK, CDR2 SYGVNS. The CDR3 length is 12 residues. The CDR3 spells CASSDKKREQFF. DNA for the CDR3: TGTGCCAGCAGTGACAAAAAACGGGAGCAGTTCTTC. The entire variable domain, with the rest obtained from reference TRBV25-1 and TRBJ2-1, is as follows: EADIYQTPRYLVIGTGKKITLECSQTMGHDKMYWYQQDPGMELHLIHYSYGVNSTEKGDLSSESTVSRIRTEHFPLTLESARPSHTSQYLCASSDKKREQFFGPGTRLTVL.

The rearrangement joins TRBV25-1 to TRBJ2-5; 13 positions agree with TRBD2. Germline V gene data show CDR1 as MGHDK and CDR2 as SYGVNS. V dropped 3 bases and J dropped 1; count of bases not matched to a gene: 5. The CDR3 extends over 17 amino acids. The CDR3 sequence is CASSDGTSGDIQETQYF. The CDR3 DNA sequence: TGTGCCAGCAGTGACGGGACTAGCGGGGACATCCAAGAGACCCAGTACTTC.